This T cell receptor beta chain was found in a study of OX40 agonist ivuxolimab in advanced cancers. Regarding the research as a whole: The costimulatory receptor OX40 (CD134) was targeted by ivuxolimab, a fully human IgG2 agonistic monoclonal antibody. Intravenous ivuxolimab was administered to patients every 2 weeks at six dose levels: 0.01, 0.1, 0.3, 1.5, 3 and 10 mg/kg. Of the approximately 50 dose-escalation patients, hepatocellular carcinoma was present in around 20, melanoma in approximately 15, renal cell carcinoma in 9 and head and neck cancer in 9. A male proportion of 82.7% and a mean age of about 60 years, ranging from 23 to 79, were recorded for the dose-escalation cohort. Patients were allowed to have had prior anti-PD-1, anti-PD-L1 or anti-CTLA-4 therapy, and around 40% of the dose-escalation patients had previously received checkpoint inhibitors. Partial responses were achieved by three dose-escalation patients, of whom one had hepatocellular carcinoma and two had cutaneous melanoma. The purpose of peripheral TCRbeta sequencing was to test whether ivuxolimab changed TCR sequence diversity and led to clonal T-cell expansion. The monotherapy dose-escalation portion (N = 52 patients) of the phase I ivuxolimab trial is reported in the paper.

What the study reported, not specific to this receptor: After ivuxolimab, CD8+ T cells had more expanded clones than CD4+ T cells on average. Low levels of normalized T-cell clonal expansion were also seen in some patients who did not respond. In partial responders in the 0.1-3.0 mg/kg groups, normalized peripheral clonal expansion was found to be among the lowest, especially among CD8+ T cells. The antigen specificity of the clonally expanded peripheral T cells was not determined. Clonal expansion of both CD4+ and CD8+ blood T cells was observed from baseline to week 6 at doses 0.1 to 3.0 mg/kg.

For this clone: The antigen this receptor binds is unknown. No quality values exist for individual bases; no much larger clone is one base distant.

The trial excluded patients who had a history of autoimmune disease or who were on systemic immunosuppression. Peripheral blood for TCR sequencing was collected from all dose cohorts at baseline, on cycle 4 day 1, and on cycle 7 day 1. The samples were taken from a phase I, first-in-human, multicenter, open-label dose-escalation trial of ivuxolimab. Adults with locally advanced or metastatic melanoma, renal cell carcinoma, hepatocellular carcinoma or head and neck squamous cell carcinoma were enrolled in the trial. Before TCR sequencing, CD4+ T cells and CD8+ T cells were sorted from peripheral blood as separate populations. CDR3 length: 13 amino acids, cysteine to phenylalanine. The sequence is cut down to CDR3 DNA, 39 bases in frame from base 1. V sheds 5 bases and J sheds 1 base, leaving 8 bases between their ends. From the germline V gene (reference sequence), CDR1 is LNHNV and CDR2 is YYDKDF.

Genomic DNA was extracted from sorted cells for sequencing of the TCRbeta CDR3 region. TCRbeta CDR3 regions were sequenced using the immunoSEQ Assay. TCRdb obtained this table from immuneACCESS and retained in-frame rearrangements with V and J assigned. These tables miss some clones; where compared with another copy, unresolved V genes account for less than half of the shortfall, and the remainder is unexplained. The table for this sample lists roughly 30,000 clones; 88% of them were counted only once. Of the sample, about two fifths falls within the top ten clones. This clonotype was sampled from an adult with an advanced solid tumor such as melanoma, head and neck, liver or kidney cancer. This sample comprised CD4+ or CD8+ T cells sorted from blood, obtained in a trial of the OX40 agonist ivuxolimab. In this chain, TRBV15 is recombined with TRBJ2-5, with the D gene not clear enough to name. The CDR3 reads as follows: CATSPAGQETQYF. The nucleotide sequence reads TGTGCCACCAGCCCCGCCGGCCAAGAGACCCAGTACTTC.